This paragraph reports one T cell receptor beta chain. The data were taken from a study of shared T cell receptors in the human thymus. Libraries were prepared by immunoSEQ multiplex PCR; TCRdb keeps only in-frame clonotypes and omits some of them. This sample has 450,000 to 650,000 clones, with about 80% found just once. This CDR3 is 13 amino acids long. V dropped 1 base and J dropped 8 bases, with 12 bases sitting between them. Germline CDR1 and CDR2: SGHRS and YFSETQ. These data were likewise used in another study, on human thymus T cells. That source notes: Serving as donors were healthy Finnish infants, each of whom was having open corrective surgery for congenital heart defects. Corrective cardiac surgery supplied the resected thymus tissue. Thymic TCR repertoires of unrelated people reportedly overlapped highly.

This sequence joins TRBV5-1 and TRBJ1-2; unclear D gene. Sequencing was carried out using thymocytes. The TCR sequence derives from a boy younger than two with a congenital heart defect. This chain's CDR3 is CASSLWGEWGYTF. The DNA for the CDR3 is TGCGCCAGCAGCTTGTGGGGAGAGTGGGGCTACACCTTC. The full variable domain, in which reference TRBV5-1 and TRBJ1-2 provide the parts outside the CDR3, is KAGVTQTPRYLIKTRGQQVTLSCSPISGHRSVSWYQQTPGQGLQFLFEYFSETQRNKGNFPGRFSGRQFSNSRSEMNVSTLELGDSALYLCASSLWGEWGYTFGSGTRLTVV.